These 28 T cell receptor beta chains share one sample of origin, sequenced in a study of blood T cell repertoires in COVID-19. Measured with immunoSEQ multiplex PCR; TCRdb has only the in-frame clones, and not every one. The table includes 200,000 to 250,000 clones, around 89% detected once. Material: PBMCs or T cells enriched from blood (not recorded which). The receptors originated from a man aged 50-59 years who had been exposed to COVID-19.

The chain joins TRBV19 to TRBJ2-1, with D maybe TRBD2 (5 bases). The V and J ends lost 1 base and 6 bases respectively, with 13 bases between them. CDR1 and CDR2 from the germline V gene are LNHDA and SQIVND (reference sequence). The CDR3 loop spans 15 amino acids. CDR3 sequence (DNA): TGTGCCAGTAGTATAGTATGGGCGGGCTCCAATGAGCAGTTCTTC. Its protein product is CASSIVWAGSNEQFF.

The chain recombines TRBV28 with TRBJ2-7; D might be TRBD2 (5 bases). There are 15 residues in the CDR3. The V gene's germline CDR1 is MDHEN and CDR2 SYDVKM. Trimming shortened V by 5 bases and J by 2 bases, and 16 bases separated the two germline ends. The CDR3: CASSAGERSAYEQYV. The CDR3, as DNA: TGTGCCAGCAGTGCCGGGGAGCGGAGTGCCTACGAGCAGTACGTC.

CDR3 bases: TGTGCCAGTCCGGGTTACGAGCAGTACGTC. It is translated as CASPGYEQYV. This chain joins TRBV28 and TRBJ2-7, with D unclear. The V gene's germline CDR1 is MDHEN and CDR2 SYDVKM. CDR3 size: 10 residues. The V end lost 9 bases, the J end lost 4 bases, and 7 bases lay between the germline ends.

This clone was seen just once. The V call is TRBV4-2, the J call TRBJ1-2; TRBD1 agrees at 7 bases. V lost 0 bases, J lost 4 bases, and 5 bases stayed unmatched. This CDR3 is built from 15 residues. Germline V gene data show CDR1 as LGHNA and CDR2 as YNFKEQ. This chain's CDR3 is CASSQDRNRGYGYTF. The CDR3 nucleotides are TGTGCCAGCAGCCAAGATCGAAACAGGGGCTATGGCTACACCTTC.

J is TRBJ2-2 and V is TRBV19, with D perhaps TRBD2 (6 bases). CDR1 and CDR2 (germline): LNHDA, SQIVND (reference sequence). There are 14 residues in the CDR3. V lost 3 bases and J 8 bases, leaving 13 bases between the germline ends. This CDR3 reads CASSMTGGVGELFF. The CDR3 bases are TGTGCCAGTAGTATGACCGGCGGGGTGGGGGAGCTGTTTTTT.

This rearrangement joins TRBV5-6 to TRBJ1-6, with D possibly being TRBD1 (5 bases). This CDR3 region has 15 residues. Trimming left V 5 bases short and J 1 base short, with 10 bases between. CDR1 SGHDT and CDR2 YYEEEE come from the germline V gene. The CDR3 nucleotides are TGTGCCAGCAGGGGGAGGGGTTCCTATAATTCACCCCTCCACTTT. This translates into CASRGRGSYNSPLHF.

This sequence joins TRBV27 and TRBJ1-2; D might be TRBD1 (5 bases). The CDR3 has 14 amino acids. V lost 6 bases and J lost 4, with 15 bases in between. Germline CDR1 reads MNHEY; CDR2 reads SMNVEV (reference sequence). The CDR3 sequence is CASRNIGHLYGYTF. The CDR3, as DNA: TGTGCCAGCAGAAACATAGGACACCTCTATGGCTACACCTTC.

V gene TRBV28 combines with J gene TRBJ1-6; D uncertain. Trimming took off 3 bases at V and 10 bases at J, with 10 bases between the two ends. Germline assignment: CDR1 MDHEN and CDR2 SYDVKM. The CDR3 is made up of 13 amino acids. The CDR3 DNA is TGTGCCAGCAGTTTGCGGCTGTGGTCACCCCTCCACTTT. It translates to CASSLRLWSPLHF.

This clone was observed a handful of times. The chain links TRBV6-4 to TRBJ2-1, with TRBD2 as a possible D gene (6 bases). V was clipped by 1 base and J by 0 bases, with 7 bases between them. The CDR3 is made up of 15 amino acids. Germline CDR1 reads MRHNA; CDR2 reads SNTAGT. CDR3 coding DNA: TGTGCCAGCAGTGACTTCGGGGGCTCCTACAATGAGCAGTTCTTC. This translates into CASSDFGGSYNEQFF.

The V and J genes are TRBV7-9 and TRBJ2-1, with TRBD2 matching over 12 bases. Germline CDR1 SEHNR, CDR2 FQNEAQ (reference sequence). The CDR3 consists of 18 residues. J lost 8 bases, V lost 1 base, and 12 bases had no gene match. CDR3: CASSLEWGVGLAGYEQFF. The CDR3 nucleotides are TGTGCCAGCAGCTTAGAGTGGGGGGTTGGACTAGCGGGATATGAGCAGTTCTTC.

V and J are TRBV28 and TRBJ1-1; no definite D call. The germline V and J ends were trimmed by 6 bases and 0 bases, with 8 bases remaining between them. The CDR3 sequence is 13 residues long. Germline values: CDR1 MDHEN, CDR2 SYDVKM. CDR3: CASRTGMNTEAFF. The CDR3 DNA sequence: TGTGCCAGCAGAACCGGGATGAACACTGAAGCTTTCTTT.

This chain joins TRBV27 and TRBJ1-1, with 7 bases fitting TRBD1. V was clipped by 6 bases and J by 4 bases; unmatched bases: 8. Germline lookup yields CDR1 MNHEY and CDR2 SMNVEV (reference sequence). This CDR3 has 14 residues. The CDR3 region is CASSRQGWGTEAFF. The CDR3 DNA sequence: TGTGCCAGCAGCCGACAGGGATGGGGCACTGAAGCTTTCTTT.

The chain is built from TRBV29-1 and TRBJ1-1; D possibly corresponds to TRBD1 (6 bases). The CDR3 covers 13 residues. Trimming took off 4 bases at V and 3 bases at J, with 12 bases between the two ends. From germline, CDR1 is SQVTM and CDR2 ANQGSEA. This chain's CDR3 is CSVVGQLYTEAFF. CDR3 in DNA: TGCAGCGTTGTAGGACAGCTCTACACTGAAGCTTTCTTT.

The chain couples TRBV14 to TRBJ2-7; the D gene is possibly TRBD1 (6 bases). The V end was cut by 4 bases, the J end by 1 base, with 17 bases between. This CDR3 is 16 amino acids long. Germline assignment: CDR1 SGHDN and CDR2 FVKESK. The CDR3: CASSPLGAQQSYEQYF. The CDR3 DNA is TGTGCCAGCAGCCCCCTGGGGGCACAACAGTCCTACGAGCAGTACTTC.

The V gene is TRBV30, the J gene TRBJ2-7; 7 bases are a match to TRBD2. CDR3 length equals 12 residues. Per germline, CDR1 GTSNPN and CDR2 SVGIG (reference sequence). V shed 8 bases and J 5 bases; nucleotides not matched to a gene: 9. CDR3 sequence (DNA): TGTGCCCAACAGCGGGGTCGCCACGAGCAGTACTTC. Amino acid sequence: CAQQRGRHEQYF.

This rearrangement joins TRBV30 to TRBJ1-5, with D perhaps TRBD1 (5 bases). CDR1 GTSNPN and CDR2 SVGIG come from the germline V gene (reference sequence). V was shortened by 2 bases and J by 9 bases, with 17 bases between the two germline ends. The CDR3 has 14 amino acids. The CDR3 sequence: CAWSSHGALGPQHF. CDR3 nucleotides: TGTGCCTGGAGTTCCCATGGGGCCCTAGGGCCCCAGCATTTT. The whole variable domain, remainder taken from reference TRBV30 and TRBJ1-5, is SQTIHQWPATLVQPVGSPLSLECTVEGTSNPNLYWYRQAAGRGLQLLFYSVGIGQISSEVPQNLSASRPQDRQFILSSKKLLLSDSGFYLCAWSSHGALGPQHFGDGTRLSIL.

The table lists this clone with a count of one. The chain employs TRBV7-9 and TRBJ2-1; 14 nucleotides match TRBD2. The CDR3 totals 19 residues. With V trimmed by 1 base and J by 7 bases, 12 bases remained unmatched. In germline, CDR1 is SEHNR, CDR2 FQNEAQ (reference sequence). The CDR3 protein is CASSLVVGSGTSGRNEQFF. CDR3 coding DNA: TGTGCCAGCAGCTTAGTAGTGGGCTCCGGGACTAGCGGGAGAAATGAGCAGTTCTTC.

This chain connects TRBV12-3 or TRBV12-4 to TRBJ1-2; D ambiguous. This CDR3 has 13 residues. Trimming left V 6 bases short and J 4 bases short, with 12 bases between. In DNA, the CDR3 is TGTGCCAGCAGAATCGGGAGCTCCTATGGCTACACCTTC. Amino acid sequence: CASRIGSSYGYTF.

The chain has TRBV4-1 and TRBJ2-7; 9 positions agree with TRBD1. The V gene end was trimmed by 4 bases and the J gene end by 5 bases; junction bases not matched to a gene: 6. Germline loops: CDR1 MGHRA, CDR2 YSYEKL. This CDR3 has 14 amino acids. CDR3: CASSPDRGEDEQYF. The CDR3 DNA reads TGCGCCAGCAGCCCCGACAGGGGGGAAGACGAGCAGTACTTC.

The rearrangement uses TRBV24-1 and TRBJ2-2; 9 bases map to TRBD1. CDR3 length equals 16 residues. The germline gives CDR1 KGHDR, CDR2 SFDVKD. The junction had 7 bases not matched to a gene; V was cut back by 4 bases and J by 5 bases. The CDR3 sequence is CATSDTGGAVTGELFF. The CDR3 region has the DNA TGTGCCACCAGTGACACAGGGGGCGCAGTGACCGGGGAGCTGTTTTTT.

This chain's CDR3 is CASSRGTLSGNTIYF. The DNA for the CDR3 is TGTGCCAGCTCACGCGGGACCTTATCTGGAAACACCATATATTTT. This sequence joins TRBV18 and TRBJ1-3; D is possibly TRBD1 (5 bases). Deletions cut 4 bases from V and 1 base from J, with 11 bases between. The CDR3 runs to 15 residues. Looked up from germline, CDR1 is KGHSH and CDR2 is LQKENI.

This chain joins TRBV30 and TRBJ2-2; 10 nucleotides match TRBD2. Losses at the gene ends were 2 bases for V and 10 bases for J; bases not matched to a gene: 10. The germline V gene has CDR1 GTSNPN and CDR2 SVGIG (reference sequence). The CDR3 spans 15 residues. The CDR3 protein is CAWSSPSGRVEELFF. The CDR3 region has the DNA TGTGCCTGGAGTTCCCCAAGCGGGAGGGTCGAGGAGCTGTTTTTT.

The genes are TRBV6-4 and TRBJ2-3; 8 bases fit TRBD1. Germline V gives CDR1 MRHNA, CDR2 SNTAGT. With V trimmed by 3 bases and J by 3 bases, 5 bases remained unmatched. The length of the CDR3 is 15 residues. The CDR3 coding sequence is TGTGCCAGCAGTGATTGGACAGGGTCTACAGATACGCAGTATTTT. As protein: CASSDWTGSTDTQYF.

CDR3 coding DNA: TGTGCCAGCTCAACAGGACTAGCGGGAGGGCCGGATGAGCAGTTCTTC. This gives the protein CASSTGLAGGPDEQFF. V usage is TRBV18 and J usage is TRBJ2-1, with TRBD2 matching 15 bases. The junction had 7 bases not matched to a gene; V was cut back by 5 bases and J by 8 bases. The CDR3 contains 16 residues. Germline CDR1 is KGHSH and CDR2 is LQKENI.

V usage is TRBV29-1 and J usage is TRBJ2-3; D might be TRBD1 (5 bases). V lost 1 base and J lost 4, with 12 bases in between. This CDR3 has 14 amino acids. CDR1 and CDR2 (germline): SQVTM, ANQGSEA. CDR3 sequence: CSVEGLGVPDTQYF. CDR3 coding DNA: TGCAGCGTTGAAGGGTTAGGGGTACCAGATACGCAGTATTTT.

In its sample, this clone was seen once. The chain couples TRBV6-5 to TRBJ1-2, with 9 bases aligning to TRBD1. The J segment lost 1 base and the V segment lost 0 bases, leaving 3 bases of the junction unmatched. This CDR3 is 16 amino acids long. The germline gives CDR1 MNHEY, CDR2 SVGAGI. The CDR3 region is CASSYSGTGSNYGYTF. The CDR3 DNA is TGTGCCAGCAGTTACTCCGGGACAGGGAGTAACTATGGCTACACCTTC.

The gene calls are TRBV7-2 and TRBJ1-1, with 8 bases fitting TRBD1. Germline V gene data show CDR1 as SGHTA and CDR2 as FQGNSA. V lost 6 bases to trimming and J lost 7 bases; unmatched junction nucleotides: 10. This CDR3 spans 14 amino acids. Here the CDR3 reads CASRSDRVGIEAFF. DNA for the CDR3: TGTGCCAGCAGATCGGACAGGGTAGGGATTGAAGCTTTCTTT.

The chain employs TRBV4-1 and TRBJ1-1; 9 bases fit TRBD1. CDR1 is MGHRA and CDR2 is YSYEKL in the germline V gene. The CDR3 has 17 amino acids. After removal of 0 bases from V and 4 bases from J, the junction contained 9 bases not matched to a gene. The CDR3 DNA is TGCGCCAGCAGCCAAGAGCACAGGGGGCCCGGGGTCACTGAAGCTTTCTTT. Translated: CASSQEHRGPGVTEAFF.